One sample yielded the 32 T cell receptor beta chains listed below, sequenced in a study of graft-versus-host responses after intestinal transplantation. These receptors' targets are unknown. The repertoire was sequenced with immunoSEQ multiplex PCR; TCRdb's copy has only in-frame clones and lacks some. The repertoire holds 75,000 to 100,000 clones, with roughly 93% as singletons. The input for sequencing was unstimulated CD8+ T cells sorted from spleen or lymph node cells, taken before intestinal transplant. All receptors come from a human donor who received an intestinal transplant.

The chain carries TRBV13 and TRBJ2-5, with 8 bases identical to TRBD2. This CDR3 contains 14 residues. Germline-derived CDR1 and CDR2 are PRHDT and FYEKMQ (reference sequence). V lost 4 bases to trimming and J lost 5 bases; unmatched junction nucleotides: 6. The CDR3 loop is CASSWERERETQYF. The CDR3 nucleotides read TGTGCCAGCAGCTGGGAGCGGGAGAGGGAGACCCAGTACTTC.

The chain recombines TRBV6-5 with TRBJ2-6, with D uncertain. The V end was cut by 6 bases, the J end by 0 bases, with 9 bases between. The CDR3 consists of 15 residues. The germline gives CDR1 MNHEY, CDR2 SVGAGI. The DNA of the CDR3 is TGTGCCAGCAGCCAATTCAGCTCTGGGGCCAACGTCCTGACTTTC. This gives the protein CASSQFSSGANVLTF.

This rearrangement joins TRBV5-6 to TRBJ1-2, with D uncertain. The CDR3 is 14 residues long. Trimming cost V 6 bases and J 3 bases, with 15 bases left between them. Looked up from germline, CDR1 is SGHDT and CDR2 is YYEEEE. In DNA form, the CDR3 reads TGTGCCAGCACCCCGAGAGGGTGGGACTATGGCTACACCTTC. Amino acids: CASTPRGWDYGYTF.

In its sample, this clone was seen once. The chain is built from TRBV6-1 and TRBJ2-3; D perhaps matches TRBD1 (6 bases). CDR1 and CDR2 (germline): MNHNS, SASEGT. Trimming took off 7 bases at V and 1 base at J, with 15 bases between the two ends. The length of the CDR3 is 15 residues. The CDR3 DNA sequence: TGTGCCAGCACTGCTTCGCCAGGGGGCACAGATACGCAGTATTTT. Its protein is CASTASPGGTDTQYF.

The chain employs TRBV29-1 and TRBJ1-3, with D perhaps matching TRBD1 (6 bases). The V gene lost 5 bases and the J gene lost 0 bases, with 11 bases spanning the gap. This CDR3 contains 14 residues. Germline V lookup: CDR1 SQVTM, CDR2 ANQGSEA. The CDR3 DNA reads as TGCAGCGTTCGGACAGTCGACTCTGGAAACACCATATATTTT. Its translation is CSVRTVDSGNTIYF.

The DNA for the CDR3 is TGTGCCAGCAGTTTATGGCCTGGAGCCTACGAGCAGTACTTC. Translation gives CASSLWPGAYEQYF. J is TRBJ2-5 and V is TRBV27; unclear D gene. The J call may not be correct, given that the DNA end is closer to TRBJ2-7. The CDR3 runs 14 residues. Germline CDR1 MNHEY, CDR2 SMNVEV (reference sequence).

This chain links TRBV28 with TRBJ2-3; 14 bases agree with TRBD2. Germline CDR1 MDHEN, CDR2 SYDVKM. CDR3 length: 15 amino acids. With V trimmed by 6 bases and J by 6 bases, 5 bases remained unmatched. This CDR3 reads CASRFGTSGSDTQYF. In DNA form, the CDR3 reads TGTGCCAGCAGGTTTGGGACTAGCGGGAGTGATACGCAGTATTTT.

The chain couples TRBV30 to TRBJ2-7, with D perhaps TRBD2 (6 bases). From germline, CDR1 is GTSNPN and CDR2 SVGIG (reference sequence). V gave up 3 bases and J gave up 3 bases, with 12 bases separating them. The CDR3 covers 13 residues. The CDR3 protein is CAWSLGGSYEQYF. CDR3 sequence (DNA): TGTGCCTGGAGCCTTGGGGGGAGCTACGAGCAGTACTTC.

This chain uses TRBV13 with TRBJ2-1; 9 nucleotides align to TRBD2. V lost 4 bases and J lost 3; bases outside the gene matches: 4. There are 15 residues in the CDR3. The V gene's germline CDR1 is PRHDT and CDR2 FYEKMQ (reference sequence). CDR3 DNA sequence: TGTGCCAGCAGCTCCCGACTAGCGGACTACAATGAGCAGTTCTTC. Its protein is CASSSRLADYNEQFF.

The sample holds one count of this clone. The V gene is TRBV28, the J gene TRBJ1-1; D is undetermined. The germline V gene encodes CDR1 MDHEN and CDR2 SYDVKM. V gave up 1 base and J gave up 0 bases, with 9 bases separating them. This CDR3 has 15 amino acids. CDR3 nucleotides: TGTGCCAGCAGTTTATATTCAGAAATGAACACTGAAGCTTTCTTT. Encoded protein: CASSLYSEMNTEAFF. Filled out from reference TRBV28 and TRBJ1-1, the complete variable domain reads DVKVTQSSRYLVKRTGEKVFLECVQDMDHENMFWYRQDPGLGLRLIYFSYDVKMKEKGDIPEGYSVSREKKERFSLILESASTNQTSMYLCASSLYSEMNTEAFFGQGTRLTVV.

The chain has TRBV11-1 and TRBJ2-1, with no clear D. CDR1 SGHAT and CDR2 FQDESV come from the germline V gene (reference sequence). Trimming pared 7 bases from V and 4 bases from J, leaving 11 bases between. This CDR3 contains 13 residues. This CDR3 is CASTTSRYNEQFF. For the CDR3, the DNA is TGTGCCAGCACCACCTCTAGATACAATGAGCAGTTCTTC.

The V call is TRBV5-6, the J call TRBJ2-7; no clear D gene. Germline V lookup: CDR1 SGHDT, CDR2 YYEEEE. CDR3 length equals 13 residues. Between the trimmed V and J ends, which lost 0 bases and 2 bases, there was a span of 6 bases. The CDR3 protein is CASSLAETYEQYF. The CDR3 DNA is TGTGCCAGCAGCTTGGCAGAAACCTACGAGCAGTACTTC.

This clone came up a few times. The V call is TRBV4-1, the J call TRBJ1-4, with 8 nucleotides matching TRBD1. CDR1 and CDR2 (germline): MGHRA, YSYEKL. Germline trimming cut 0 bases from V and 5 bases from J; bases unmatched to any gene: 5. CDR3 length: 16 residues. The CDR3 region is CASSQETGQANEKLFF. The CDR3, as DNA: TGCGCCAGCAGCCAAGAGACGGGACAGGCAAATGAAAAACTGTTTTTT.

The chain links TRBV28 to TRBJ2-7; no definite D call. The V gene's germline CDR1 is MDHEN and CDR2 SYDVKM. V gave up 6 bases and J gave up 2 bases, with 14 bases separating them. CDR3 size: 14 residues. The CDR3 DNA sequence: TGTGCCAGCAGCCCTGTACATGGTACCTACGAGCAGTACTTC. Translation: CASSPVHGTYEQYF.

The V call is TRBV13, the J call TRBJ1-1, with 9 bases matching TRBD1. CDR1 PRHDT and CDR2 FYEKMQ come from the germline V gene (reference sequence). CDR3 length equals 17 residues. V was clipped by 5 bases and J by 3 bases; unmatched bases: 13. The CDR3 sequence is CASSPSLGQGMDTEAFF. The CDR3 nucleotides are TGTGCCAGCAGCCCTAGCCTGGGACAGGGAATGGACACTGAAGCTTTCTTT.

The J gene is TRBJ2-4, the V gene TRBV4-1; D is unclear. The CDR3 has 15 amino acids. Germline V gives CDR1 MGHRA, CDR2 YSYEKL. V lost 3 bases, J lost 4 bases, and 13 bases lay in between. The CDR3 sequence is CASSQMSNSKNIQYF. The CDR3 DNA is TGCGCCAGCAGCCAGATGTCTAACTCGAAAAACATTCAGTACTTC.

The V and J genes are TRBV21-1 and TRBJ2-6; TRBD1, the table's D call, was not compared with the DNA. TRBV21-1 is noted as a pseudogene. This CDR3 is built from 19 residues. Here the CDR3 DNA reads TGTGCCAGCAGCAAACCCGGGACAGCTCCACTCTCTGGGGCCAACGTCCTGACTTTC. Its translation is CASSKPGTAPLSGANVLTF.

The V call is TRBV6-1, the J call TRBJ2-5; a possible D gene is TRBD1 (6 bases). The ends were cut back, 4 bases at V and 4 bases at J, with 13 bases in the middle. This CDR3 spans 14 amino acids. Per germline, CDR1 MNHNS and CDR2 SASEGT. CDR3 loop: CASSGQVIGETQYF. The CDR3 bases are TGTGCCAGCAGTGGACAGGTTATAGGAGAGACCCAGTACTTC.

The rearrangement uses TRBV27 and TRBJ1-2; TRBD1 matches 9 bases. Germline CDR1 is MNHEY and CDR2 is SMNVEV (reference sequence). The CDR3 spans 14 residues. V lost 5 bases, J lost 2 bases, and 3 bases stayed unmatched. CDR3 in amino acids: CASSTGGSNYGYTF. CDR3 bases: TGTGCCAGCAGTACAGGGGGCTCAAACTATGGCTACACCTTC.

This clone was picked up one time. The gene calls are TRBV19 and TRBJ1-5; 7 bases line up with TRBD1. Trimming cost V 7 bases and J 5 bases; bases outside gene matches: 5. Germline CDR1 reads LNHDA; CDR2 reads SQIVND (reference sequence). The CDR3 has 13 amino acids. For the CDR3, the DNA is TGTGCCAGTACCCCGACAGGGCATCAGCCCCAGCATTTT. As protein: CASTPTGHQPQHF.

The V call is TRBV6-1, the J call TRBJ2-1; TRBD1 is a possible D gene (6 bases). CDR1 and CDR2 from the germline V gene are MNHNS and SASEGT. CDR3 size: 17 residues. The ends were cut back, 0 bases at V and 0 bases at J, with 12 bases in the middle. CDR3 residues: CASSEALQGSSYNEQFF. CDR3 nucleotide sequence: TGTGCCAGCAGTGAAGCCCTACAGGGCAGCTCCTACAATGAGCAGTTCTTC.

The rearrangement links TRBV19 to TRBJ2-7, with D unclear. CDR1 is LNHDA and CDR2 is SQIVND in the germline V gene (reference sequence). Trimming pared 2 bases from V and 0 bases from J, leaving 5 bases between. This CDR3 comprises 13 residues. CDR3 in amino acids: CASSISASYEQYF. The CDR3 DNA reads TGTGCCAGTAGTATAAGCGCCTCCTACGAGCAGTACTTC.

This clone has just one count. The chain couples TRBV28 to TRBJ2-7; D gene ambiguous. The CDR3 has 12 amino acids. Trimming removed 1 base at V and 4 bases at J, with 5 bases between. Germline CDR1 reads MDHEN; CDR2 reads SYDVKM. The CDR3 protein is CASSLSGYEQYF. CDR3 in DNA: TGTGCCAGCAGTTTATCCGGGTACGAGCAGTACTTC. Supplemented by reference TRBV28 and TRBJ2-7, the full variable domain reads DVKVTQSSRYLVKRTGEKVFLECVQDMDHENMFWYRQDPGLGLRLIYFSYDVKMKEKGDIPEGYSVSREKKERFSLILESASTNQTSMYLCASSLSGYEQYFGPGTRLTVT.

This CDR3 reads CASSYSRAGEQYF. In nucleotides, the CDR3 is TGTGCCAGCAGTTACAGCAGGGCCGGCGAGCAGTACTTC. The genes are TRBV6-5 and TRBJ2-7; perhaps TRBD1 as D (5 bases). Germline CDR1 is MNHEY and CDR2 is SVGAGI. The length of the CDR3 is 13 residues. V was clipped by 2 bases and J by 6 bases, with 11 bases between them.

This clone was observed a handful of times. The CDR3 protein is CASSYSGHYEQYF. The CDR3, as DNA: TGTGCCAGCAGTTACTCTGGGCACTACGAGCAGTACTTC. The V and J genes are TRBV6-6 and TRBJ2-7; D is ambiguous. The V gene's germline CDR1 is MNHNY and CDR2 SVGAGI (reference sequence). The CDR3 consists of 13 residues. Trimming removed 0 bases at V and 3 bases at J, with 6 bases between.

The chain links TRBV19 to TRBJ1-2; no clear D gene. The germline V and J ends were trimmed by 9 bases and 5 bases, with 25 bases remaining between them. There are 16 residues in the CDR3. Germline CDR1 LNHDA, CDR2 SQIVND (reference sequence). The CDR3, as DNA: TGTGCCAGCAACCCTAGCACCGGACTCCTTGATTATGGCTACACCTTC. Translation: CASNPSTGLLDYGYTF.

The chain links TRBV6-4 to TRBJ1-1; no clear D. The CDR3 has 13 residues. Trimming took 10 bases from V and 3 from J, leaving 15 bases between them. The germline V gene encodes CDR1 MRHNA and CDR2 SNTAGT. CDR3 protein: CANSDGNDTEAFF. The CDR3 nucleotides read TGTGCCAACTCGGACGGGAACGACACTGAAGCTTTCTTT.

The chain combines TRBV27 with TRBJ2-1; 7 nucleotides align to TRBD2. V was pared by 7 bases and J by 9 bases, with 9 bases of the junction left unmatched. The CDR3 totals 13 residues. Germline values: CDR1 MNHEY, CDR2 SMNVEV (reference sequence). CDR3 amino acids: CASNSGYGVEQFF. For the CDR3, the DNA is TGTGCCAGCAATAGCGGGTACGGGGTTGAGCAGTTCTTC.

This chain links TRBV19 with TRBJ2-5, with D possibly TRBD1 on 6 matching bases. The CDR3 is made up of 14 amino acids. CDR1 and CDR2 (germline): LNHDA, SQIVND (reference sequence). Trimming pared 2 bases from V and 1 base from J, leaving 8 bases between. CDR3 sequence reads: CASSILGGQETQYF. CDR3 bases: TGTGCCAGTAGTATACTAGGGGGCCAAGAGACCCAGTACTTC. Full variable domain (missing parts from reference TRBV19 and TRBJ2-5): DGGITQSPKYLFRKEGQNVTLSCEQNLNHDAMYWYRQDPGQGLRLIYYSQIVNDFQKGDIAEGYSVSREKKESFPLTVTSAQKNPTAFYLCASSILGGQETQYFGPGTRLLVL.

The chain uses TRBV19 and TRBJ1-1, with TRBD1 identical over 7 bases. The CDR3 loop spans 13 amino acids. Germline loops: CDR1 LNHDA, CDR2 SQIVND (reference sequence). V lost 7 bases to trimming and J lost 3 bases; unmatched junction nucleotides: 5. The CDR3 coding sequence is TGTGCCAGTAATAGGGGGCGCGACACTGAAGCTTTCTTT. It is translated as CASNRGRDTEAFF.

The gene calls are TRBV19 and TRBJ2-7, with TRBD2 matching over 9 bases. CDR3 length equals 14 residues. With 3 bases clipped from V and 2 bases from J, the junction kept 2 bases outside the gene matches. Germline CDR1 and CDR2: LNHDA and SQIVND (reference sequence). CDR3 sequence reads: CASSMTSGPYEQYF. CDR3 DNA sequence: TGTGCCAGTAGTATGACTAGCGGTCCCTACGAGCAGTACTTC. Full variable domain (missing parts from reference TRBV19 and TRBJ2-7): DGGITQSPKYLFRKEGQNVTLSCEQNLNHDAMYWYRQDPGQGLRLIYYSQIVNDFQKGDIAEGYSVSREKKESFPLTVTSAQKNPTAFYLCASSMTSGPYEQYFGPGTRLTVT.

This clone was detected only once. The chain employs TRBV5-1 and TRBJ2-7; 13 positions agree with TRBD2. With V trimmed by 0 bases and J by 0 bases, 12 bases remained unmatched. The CDR3 has 20 residues. The V gene's germline CDR1 is SGHRS and CDR2 YFSETQ. CDR3 loop: CASSLGGVPGLAGISYEQYF. The DNA of the CDR3 is TGCGCCAGCAGCTTGGGAGGTGTGCCGGGACTAGCGGGAATCTCCTACGAGCAGTACTTC.